Listed here is a single T cell receptor beta chain. Its antigen has not been determined. No quality values exist for individual bases; no much larger clone is one base distant. This record belongs to a study of cytomegalovirus exposure and HLA in healthy donors (dated by TCRdb to about 2017). Concerning the study at large: According to an earlier analysis of several hundred of the donors, some 170 million T cells yielded some 120 million unique TCR beta sequences and more than 250 Gb of sequence data. An early release that covered about 600 HLA-typed donors contained approximately 320 gigabases of sequencing data and some 87 million unique TCR sequences. Of the 300 to 500 genotyped donors, 81% were placed in the genetic ancestry cluster associated with self-reported Caucasian donors. The aim of the study was to test whether cataloging public T cell receptors could identify signatures of past pathogen exposure. The T cell repertoires of 666 subjects were profiled by immunosequencing and related to cytomegalovirus serostatus. A separate validation cohort of roughly 120 different subjects was used in addition to the roughly 640-subject first cohort. High-throughput TCR immunosequencing, statistical association of individual TCRs with disease status, and machine learning were combined to predict cytomegalovirus infection status. In a later analysis, previously published TCR beta repertoires from some 640 donors were re-analyzed and high-resolution HLA genotyping was added so that TCR occurrence patterns could be studied. In the later analysis, no new phenotypic data were used to find candidate immune exposures; instead, reliance was placed on TCR beta sequences and their occurrence across donors. In an earlier analysis of a few hundred of the donors, high-throughput TCR beta sequencing was used to judge whether each TCR beta V gene segment behaved as functional or pseudogenic. Donor age, sex, ethnicity and CMV serostatus were collected together with the repertoire data. A later genetic analysis took genome-wide SNP genotypes for about 55% of the 666 donors and used that subset as a discovery cohort. Every repertoire in the discovery cohort had been generated on one and the same sequencing platform. HLA typing included class I and class II loci at four-digit resolution. Typing coverage varied by locus: about 629-630 donors for A, B, C, DRB1 and DQB1; more than 500 for DQA1; more than 600 for DPA1; roughly 450 for DPB1. A handful of DR-DQ haplotypes were handled as single units for association and clustering because linkage in the cohort was strong. Across about 380 genotyped donors of the cohort, an average of approximately 240,000 unique TCR beta nucleotide sequences per donor were sequenced, and 15% to 20% of those sequences were non-productive.

Trimming removed 0 bases from V and 3 bases from J; the gene matches leave 6 bases unexplained. According to the germline V gene (reference sequence), CDR1 reads LNHNV and CDR2 reads YYDKDF. Its CDR3 holds 16 amino acids, cysteine through phenylalanine. Only the CDR3 DNA stays, 48 bases, in frame from base 1. The cohort was made up of approximately 670 healthy bone marrow donors. At the time of sampling, all cohort members were nominally healthy, though unrecorded immune exposures were likely present. The donor tested CMV seropositive, placing the donor among the approximately 290 seropositive members of the cohort. A peripheral blood sample was provided by each donor, and peripheral blood mononuclear cells were used for TCR beta sequencing. Genomic DNA was extracted from the blood cell samples with the Qiagen DNeasy Blood Extraction Kit. Receptors were amplified or captured by the immunoSEQ multiplex PCR assay. The multiplex PCR relied on a mix of 60 forward primers for TCR Vbeta segments and 13 reverse primers for TCR Jbeta segments. A multiplex PCR assay on genomic DNA amplified the CDR3 region of rearranged TCR beta genes. The Illumina HiSeq System was used to sequence the amplified TCR beta libraries as 87-base-pair reads. As for the authors' bioinformatics: In a later analysis, approximately 74 million unique TCR beta chains were counted across the approximately 620 repertoires, and some 10 million of these chains were shared by at least two donors. Raw reads were error-corrected and collapsed into unique sequences by a nearest-neighbor algorithm in which closely related sequences were merged to remove PCR and sequencing errors. Alignment of CDR3 sequences to IMGT reference sequences was used to assign V, D and J gene segments. Each retained sequence needed at least a six-nucleotide match to both a V gene segment and a J gene segment. Rearrangements were classified as productive when the CDR3 lacked stop codons and remained in frame with V and J, and all other rearrangements were classified as non-productive. CDR3 was defined by IMGT convention, running from the second conserved V-encoded cysteine to the conserved J-encoded phenylalanine. In an earlier analysis of more than 550 of the donors, sequences lacking an unambiguous match to a single V gene segment were excluded. An earlier analysis of 587 of the donors called V segments functional above 56.7% productive rearrangements and segregating when the between-donor standard deviation exceeded 5%. A statistical classification framework was built for diagnosing cytomegalovirus status from the catalog of TCR beta chain sequences. In a later analysis, V and J genes were assigned by comparing TCR nucleotide sequences against IMGT/GENE-DB human TR gene sequences. The TCRdist pipeline was used in a later analysis to assign CDR3 sequences and most-parsimonious VDJ recombination scenarios. In a later analysis, each TCR beta chain was defined by its CDR3 amino acid sequence together with its V-gene family, and reads without a unique V-gene family were excluded. In a later analysis, 450 to 600 highly shared, low-generation-probability nucleotide sequences were removed to address suspected cross-contamination and a sequencing artifact. In a later analysis, a clonal expansion index was calculated for each public chain from normalized within-repertoire ranks of inferred template counts. In a later analysis, generation probabilities were computed with a VDJ recombination model fitted to out-of-frame rearrangements, and the resulting probabilities were checked against IGoR. In a later analysis, hypergeometric tests were used to score TCR-TCR, TCR-HLA and TCR-CMV co-occurrence, with a repertoire-size bias correction applied to TCR pairs. In a later analysis, false discovery rates were estimated by permuting HLA or CMV assignments 20 times. In a later analysis, co-occurring TCRs were grouped with DBSCAN, and TCRdist sequence similarity was added when clustering was performed within HLA-allele-positive subsets. Repertoires with fewer than 30,000 or more than 120,000 public chains, plus five repertoires with anomalous nucleotide sharing, were excluded from co-occurrence clustering. TCRdb provides this immuneACCESS table in a form limited to in-frame rearrangements. Some clones are lacking; in checked studies, under half of them reflect an unresolved V gene, and why the rest are absent is not known. The DNA gave D and trimming, while V, J and clone size come from that table. For this sample there are some 110,000 clones; roughly 80% appear just once. Approximately 6.9% of the sample comes from the top ten.

Broad study findings and their caveats: While some public TCRs were present in many individuals, most TCR sequences turned up only very rarely across donors. HLA typing was unavailable for some donors at each locus, so association tests used only the typed subset. The 87-base-pair reads could not distinguish some IMGT-functional V segments, including TRBV6-2 and TRBV6-3, so those segments were excluded. A later analysis found that most CMV-associated TCR beta chains appeared HLA-restricted, with HLA associations seemingly driven largely by CMV exposure. Strong co-occurrence of HLA alleles, especially DR and DQ, made assigning TCR associations to individual alleles difficult. Linkage disequilibrium might explain the correlated functional status among segregating V segments, but an unknown experimental factor could not be ruled out. Because counts were too low, about 18 rarely observed V segments, including chromosome 9 orphons, were excluded from the earlier analysis of 500 to 700 of the donors. In a later analysis, 16,951 TCR beta sequences were associated with specific HLA alleles at a false discovery rate of 0.05. An earlier analysis of 587 of the donors showed that most TCR beta V segments appeared in productive rearrangements either about 90% or about 30% of the time, which broadly matched IMGT annotations. Only TCR beta chains were sequenced in this cohort, and the absence of alpha or paired-chain data limited detectable features. A further reported finding was that TCR beta sequences accurately predicted the HLA-A and HLA-B alleles for most subjects in the first cohort. Roughly uniform sequencing depth across donors was assumed in presence/absence analyses, although this assumption may not hold. For the cohort, immune exposure information was limited to CMV serostatus. V-gene and J-gene trimming of TCR beta chains was associated with a missense DCLRE1C variant in a later genetic analysis, and the association was replicated in an independent cohort. A total of 150 or so TCR beta chains were listed by the study as associated with cytomegalovirus. A later genetic analysis reported fewer N-insertions in productive TCRs among donors in an Asian-associated ancestry cluster than the 666-donor mean. It was suggested by the authors that the approach could potentially be generalized to other disease states and immunological phenotypes. In a later analysis, several top co-occurrence clusters were reported to appear linked to parvovirus B19, influenza, CMV and Epstein-Barr virus. Compared with equally common non-associated chains, HLA-associated TCR beta chains in a later analysis were more clonally expanded and had lower generation probabilities. A few of the identified cytomegalovirus-associated TCR beta chains were confirmed in vitro to be specific for cytomegalovirus antigens. The classifier was reported to diagnose cytomegalovirus status with high specificity and sensitivity in both the original and validation cohorts. A group of highly shared sequence variants was considered likely to be a technical artifact of the sequencing pipeline. According to a later analysis, TCR association rates differed among HLA loci, with DRB1 alleles showing the most associated TCRs and HLA-C alleles showing the fewest.

Sequencing used PBMCs. The clonotype originates from a man aged 25-45 years in good health and CMV-seropositive. The chain is encoded by TRBV15 joined to TRBJ1-2; TRBD1 fits 8 bases in the junction. For the CDR3, the sequence is CATSRDLTGGDYGYTF. The DNA is TGTGCCACCAGCAGAGATCTAACAGGGGGGGACTATGGCTACACCTTC. The full variable domain, with segments outside the CDR3 supplied by the reference TRBV15 and TRBJ1-2 proteins, appears as DAMVIQNPRYQVTQFGKPVTLSCSQTLNHNVMYWYQQKSSQAPKLLFHYYDKDFNNEADTPDNFQSRRPNTSFCFLDIRSPGLGDTAMYLCATSRDLTGGDYGYTFGSGTRLTVV.